The T cell receptor (beta chain) described here comes from a study of identical twins (dated by TCRdb to 2016 to 2017). For context, the study as a whole: The study deep-sequenced TCR alpha and beta repertoires from monozygotic twins, unrelated adults of various ages and cord blood to test whether fetal clonotypes persist. Replicate twin experiments were performed at different times using different library preparation protocols to rule out contamination.

The library came from 5' RACE. These reads were obtained on an Illumina HiSeq 2000. A universal primer binding site was introduced by template switching, and a unique molecular identifier was present in the final cDNA, enabling accurate counting of TCR cDNA molecules. Specific primers in the conserved constant-segment region were used to synthesize first-strand cDNA for TCR alpha and beta chains. Each cDNA library was double barcoded, with a SMART-Mk sample barcode plus Illumina barcodes, to control for contamination. TruSeq adapter sequences along with Illumina sample barcodes were introduced in two successive PCR steps. The TCR alpha and beta cDNA libraries were sequenced on the Illumina HiSeq platform using custom primers. The published analysis was carried out like this. MiGEC processed the raw reads to extract unique molecular identifiers, while MiXCR was used to determine the CDR3 positions. Recombination models were inferred per individual with the repgenHMM and IGoR tools using an EM algorithm. The analysis of shared clonotypes was done with the tcR package in R, with sharing normalized by the product of cloneset sizes. To study raw recombination without the effects of thymic and clonal selection, out-of-frame nonproductive sequences were analyzed. In TCRdb, the public reads were trimmed at Q25 with fastp and aligned with MiXCR, with productive beta chains retained. Merged by CDR3 protein, the rows form single entries marked with the most common genes and DNA. None of the V and J calls come from the authors' own analysis; TCRdb made them. For this sample the table gives roughly 250,000 distinct CDR3 sequences, of which around an eighth were detected only once. The ten largest clonotypes hold around 8.3% of the sample.

The CDR3, cysteine through phenylalanine, is 14 amino acids long. CDR3 DNA is the only sequence kept; it has 42 bases, read in frame from the first base. The germline V gene sets CDR1 to SGHAT and CDR2 to FQNNGV. The germline ends are 17 bases apart after V is trimmed by 5 bases and J by 6 bases. Only healthy Caucasian donors were included. Miltenyi CD45RO+ enrichment and human naive T-cell isolation kits were used to isolate memory (CD45RO+) and naive T cells from PBMC. General conclusions and limits of the study: Out-of-frame TCR alpha sequences shared between twins showed an excess of low generation-probability sequences compared with coincidental sharing between unrelated individuals. Zero-insertion analyses could be partly confounded by invariant T cells such as MAIT and iNKT, although diverse VJ usage argued against such confounding for most clonotypes. Excess twin sharing in beta out-of-frame sequences was weaker because fewer shared sequences lowered the signal-to-noise ratio. Fewer insertions were carried by abundant cord blood beta clonotypes, a similar but weaker trend appeared in young adult naive repertoires, and no such trend appeared in memory repertoires. Recombination models systematically underestimated out-of-frame TCR alpha sharing in monozygotic twins but agreed with sharing between unrelated individuals. Because the same donors could not be followed over many years, conclusions were based on cross-sectional statistical analysis.

Concerning this clonotype itself: This clone's antigen is unknown. No much larger clone is present one base from it, and per-base qualities are unavailable.

This chain joins TRBV11-2 to TRBJ2-7, and possibly TRBD1, on 6 matching bases. The TCR sequence derives from a woman between 18 and 30 years old in good health. Material for sequencing was memory (CD45RO+) T cells sorted from blood. The intended sense of this specimen's cell subset or site label: CD45RO+ enriched T cells. The DNA is as follows: TGTGCCAGCAGCCTCCGGGACAATGTGCCCGAGCAGTACTTC. Its amino acids are CASSLRDNVPEQYF.